This TCR beta chain was recovered during a study of shared clonotypes between healthy human individuals. Sequenced by immunoSEQ multiplex PCR; TCRdb stores in-frame clones only, minus some. The sample shows 2 million to 3 million clones, over 85% of them seen only once. The V gene's germline CDR1 is SGHDN and CDR2 FVKESK. The CDR3 contains 14 residues. Trimming shortened V by 3 bases and J by 6 bases, and 11 bases separated the two germline ends. The V gene is TRBV14, the J gene TRBJ2-2; possibly TRBD1 for D (5 bases). The sample comprised naive CD4+ T cells from PBMCs. Sample subset: CD45RA+ positively selected. This sequence originates from a man younger than 35 in good health. Some clones in this sample may be carry-over from other donors' samples. Here the CDR3 reads CASSQLRAAGELFF. In nucleotides, the CDR3 is TGTGCCAGCAGCCAGCTCAGGGCTGCCGGGGAGCTGTTTTTT. The entire variable domain, with the rest obtained from reference TRBV14 and TRBJ2-2, is as follows: EAGVTQFPSHSVIEKGQTVTLRCDPISGHDNLYWYRRVMGKEIKFLLHFVKESKQDESGMPNNRFLAERTGGTYSTLKVQPAELEDSGVYFCASSQLRAAGELFFGEGSRLTVL.